Sequencing of this T cell receptor beta chain was carried out in a study of neurological immune-mediated disorders. Study findings and constraints: No sharing of CDR3 amino acid sequences was observed among expanded clones across subjects, suggesting private repertoires in all groups.

CDR1 SGDLS and CDR2 YYNGEE come from the germline V gene. This CDR3 contains 15 residues. By 5'RACE with 10-nucleotide random UMIs, the cDNA was made. TCRdb analysed the 5' RACE reads with MiXCR anew, one entry per CDR3 protein. The table lists about 59,000 distinct CDR3 sequences, about 12% of them singletons. On this clonotype itself: The antigen remains unidentified. The conserved phenylalanine or tryptophan normally closing the CDR3 is absent here, so this likely arose from a read error.

The material sequenced was PBMCs. The rearrangement joins TRBV9 to TRBJ2-7, with D possibly TRBD2 on 7 matching bases. This receptor was identified in a woman aged 55-75 years with HTLV-1-associated myelopathy (HAM/TSP). The CDR3 reads CASSPGAGVAYDQYS. The CDR3 DNA reads TGTGCCAGCAGCCCAGGGGCGGGAGTGGCCTACGACCAGTACTCC.